This TCR beta chain was identified during a study of blood T cells in healthy people across ages. The authors ran a second PCR of about 6 to 11 cycles using a sample-barcoded 5' primer and a J-beta primer mix. MiXCR was run by TCRdb on the 5' RACE reads, yielding one entry per CDR3 protein. This sample has 980,000 or so distinct CDR3 sequences; approximately 49% occur once, and the top ten carry 13%. This clonotype showed up just a few times. Its antigen is not known. This CDR3 region has 15 residues. V lost 1 base and J lost 2, with 14 bases in between. Germline V gene data show CDR1 as DFQATT and CDR2 as SNEGSKA (reference sequence). Findings of the study overall: A roughly linear fall in TCR beta diversity per million T cells was seen with increasing age.

The sequencing input was blood. This sequence was found in a young man in good health. This rearrangement joins TRBV20-1 to TRBJ1-1, with a possible D match to TRBD1 (5 bases). Here the CDR3 DNA reads TGCAGTGCTAGAGCAAGCGGGACGGTAAACACTGAAGCTTTCTTT. Protein product: CSARASGTVNTEAFF.